A selection of T cell receptor beta chains follows, all from one sample in a study of spatial heterogeneity in lung cancer. MiXCR, run by TCRdb on the 5' RACE reads, gives a single entry per CDR3 protein. The table includes over 45,000 distinct CDR3 sequences, approximately 10% detected once. Sequences were derived from PBMCs, sampled at follow-up. The receptors were sampled from a male donor with early-stage non-small cell lung cancer. CDR3s include the opening cysteine and the closing phenylalanine or tryptophan. Each record gives: J gene, D gene, V gene, clone size, CDR3 DNA, CDR3 protein. A D gene is named only where the DNA matches it firmly. Only part of the rows carry a size: once, few, many, or a class if the clone is expanded.

j_call: TRBJ1-6; d_call: TRBD1; v_call: TRBV13; clone_size: NA; cdr3_nt: TGTGCCAGCAGCTTTCAGGGGGCAGCCTCACCCCTCCACTTT; cdr3_aa: CASSFQGAASPLHF
j_call: TRBJ2-7; d_call: TRBD1; v_call: TRBV6-5; clone_size: many; cdr3_nt: TGTGCCACGGGACAGGACCTACGCGAGCAGTACTTC; cdr3_aa: CATGQDLREQYF
j_call: TRBJ2-2; d_call: NA; v_call: TRBV6-6; clone_size: many; cdr3_nt: TGTGCCAGCAGTCTCAACGGGGCTGGCGGGGAGCTGTTTTTT; cdr3_aa: CASSLNGAGGELFF
j_call: TRBJ1-5; d_call: NA; v_call: TRBV9; clone_size: NA; cdr3_nt: TGTGCCAGCACCAAATCGGGGGCAAGCAATCAGCCCCAGCATTTT; cdr3_aa: CASTKSGASNQPQHF
j_call: TRBJ2-7; d_call: TRBD2; v_call: TRBV9; clone_size: few; cdr3_nt: TGTGCCAGCAGCCTTACTAGCGCGGCCTACGAGCAGTACTTC; cdr3_aa: CASSLTSAAYEQYF
j_call: TRBJ2-7; d_call: TRBD2; v_call: TRBV20-1; clone_size: many; cdr3_nt: TGCAGTGCTAGGACCCGGACTAGCTCCTACGAGCAGTACTTC; cdr3_aa: CSARTRTSSYEQYF
j_call: TRBJ2-2; d_call: NA; v_call: TRBV5-4; clone_size: NA; cdr3_nt: TGTGCCAGCAGCCGGGACTTGGCGAACACCGGGGAGCTGTTTTTT; cdr3_aa: CASSRDLANTGELFF
j_call: TRBJ2-3; d_call: NA; v_call: TRBV7-2; clone_size: NA; cdr3_nt: TGTGCCAGCAGCCCCCGCGGGTTGTCAGGGACAGATACGCAGTATTTT; cdr3_aa: CASSPRGLSGTDTQYF
j_call: TRBJ2-3; d_call: TRBD1; v_call: TRBV19; clone_size: many; cdr3_nt: TGTGCCAGTAGTAAAGGCCTGAGACAGGGCTACAGCACAGATACGCAGTATTTT; cdr3_aa: CASSKGLRQGYSTDTQYF
j_call: TRBJ2-3; d_call: TRBD2; v_call: TRBV7-2; clone_size: NA; cdr3_nt: TGTGCCAGCAGCCCCGGGACTAGCGGGGATACGCAGTATTTT; cdr3_aa: CASSPGTSGDTQYF
j_call: TRBJ2-1; d_call: NA; v_call: TRBV5-4; clone_size: NA; cdr3_nt: TGTGCCAGCAGCTTGGGGAACCCCAATGAAGAGCAGTTCTTC; cdr3_aa: CASSLGNPNEEQFF
j_call: TRBJ1-3; d_call: NA; v_call: TRBV25-1; clone_size: many; cdr3_nt: TGTGCCAGCAGTGAATTTGGGCAGTACTCTGGAAACACCATATATTTT; cdr3_aa: CASSEFGQYSGNTIYF
j_call: TRBJ2-7; d_call: NA; v_call: TRBV7-2; clone_size: NA; cdr3_nt: TGTGCCAGCAGCCCCTCGAGGAGCTCCTACGAGCAGTACTTC; cdr3_aa: CASSPSRSSYEQYF
j_call: TRBJ2-5; d_call: TRBD1; v_call: TRBV12-3/TRBV12-4; clone_size: many; cdr3_nt: TGTGCCAGCGGATTCAGGGGGTACGAGACCCAGTACTTC; cdr3_aa: CASGFRGYETQYF
j_call: TRBJ2-6; d_call: NA; v_call: TRBV10-2; clone_size: NA; cdr3_nt: TGCGCCAGCAGAAACTCGCCTGGGGCCAACGTCCTGACTTTC; cdr3_aa: CASRNSPGANVLTF
j_call: TRBJ2-5; d_call: NA; v_call: TRBV30; clone_size: many; cdr3_nt: TGTGCCTGGAGTGACGGCAGCACACTGCAAGAGACCCAGTACTTC; cdr3_aa: CAWSDGSTLQETQYF
j_call: TRBJ1-2; d_call: NA; v_call: TRBV30; clone_size: NA; cdr3_nt: TGTGCCTGGAGTGTATTACTCCCTCGGGGCTACACCTTC; cdr3_aa: CAWSVLLPRGYTF
j_call: TRBJ2-1; d_call: NA; v_call: TRBV5-4; clone_size: NA; cdr3_nt: TGTGCCAGCAGCTTGGGAGTAGAAACAGACAATGAGCAGTTCTTC; cdr3_aa: CASSLGVETDNEQFF
j_call: TRBJ2-4; d_call: NA; v_call: TRBV12-3/TRBV12-4; clone_size: NA; cdr3_nt: TGTGCCAGCAGTTTTGGAGGGGGGGCCTCCAAAAACATTCAGTACTTC; cdr3_aa: CASSFGGGASKNIQYF
j_call: TRBJ2-5; d_call: TRBD2; v_call: TRBV18; clone_size: NA; cdr3_nt: TGTGCCAGCTCCCCCCGAGGTGGGACTACCTCAAGATCAGACCAAGAGACCCAGTACTTC; cdr3_aa: CASSPRGGTTSRSDQETQYF
j_call: TRBJ2-2; d_call: NA; v_call: TRBV20-1; clone_size: many; cdr3_nt: TGCAGTGCTTCCACCCTGGGGCAGGGGTACACCGGGGAGCTGTTTTTT; cdr3_aa: CSASTLGQGYTGELFF
j_call: TRBJ2-1; d_call: TRBD2; v_call: TRBV5-3; clone_size: many; cdr3_nt: TGTGCCAGAAGCCCGAATTCCGGGACTAGCGGGATTCTAAATGAGCAGTTCTTC; cdr3_aa: CARSPNSGTSGILNEQFF
j_call: TRBJ1-4; d_call: NA; v_call: TRBV5-5; clone_size: NA; cdr3_nt: TGTGCCAGCTCCCAAAGGTCTAATGAAAAACTGTTTTTT; cdr3_aa: CASSQRSNEKLFF
j_call: TRBJ1-3; d_call: NA; v_call: TRBV12-3/TRBV12-4; clone_size: NA; cdr3_nt: TGTGCCAGCAGACCAGGCGTGGGGGACGGTGGAAACACCATATATTTT; cdr3_aa: CASRPGVGDGGNTIYF
j_call: TRBJ1-1; d_call: NA; v_call: TRBV11-2; clone_size: few; cdr3_nt: TGTGCCAGCAGCTCAGCCAGGCTGAACACTGAAGCTTTCTTT; cdr3_aa: CASSSARLNTEAFF
j_call: TRBJ2-4; d_call: NA; v_call: TRBV12-3/TRBV12-4; clone_size: NA; cdr3_nt: TGTGCCAGCAGTTGGACTTCCCTCCCAGCCAAAAACATTCAGTACTTC; cdr3_aa: CASSWTSLPAKNIQYF
j_call: TRBJ2-7; d_call: TRBD2; v_call: TRBV11-2; clone_size: NA; cdr3_nt: TGTGCCAGCAGCTTAGGCCCACCTAGCGGCTCCTACGAGCAGTACTTC; cdr3_aa: CASSLGPPSGSYEQYF
j_call: TRBJ2-7; d_call: NA; v_call: TRBV27; clone_size: many; cdr3_nt: TGTGCCAGCAGTCCTTGGGACCCTCCGGGGGAGCAGTACTTC; cdr3_aa: CASSPWDPPGEQYF
j_call: TRBJ2-1; d_call: NA; v_call: TRBV20-1; clone_size: many; cdr3_nt: TGCAGTGCTTGGACAAGTCACAATGAGCAGTTCTTC; cdr3_aa: CSAWTSHNEQFF
j_call: TRBJ2-1; d_call: NA; v_call: TRBV6-2/TRBV6-3; clone_size: NA; cdr3_nt: TGTGCCAGCAGTTATAAGGGAGAGAATGAGCAGTTCTTC; cdr3_aa: CASSYKGENEQFF
j_call: TRBJ1-1; d_call: NA; v_call: TRBV20-1; clone_size: NA; cdr3_nt: TGCAGTGCTAGACCGGGATGGACTGAAGCTTTCTTT; cdr3_aa: CSARPGWTEAFF
j_call: TRBJ2-1; d_call: NA; v_call: TRBV12-3/TRBV12-4; clone_size: many; cdr3_nt: TGTGCCAGCAGTTTAAAAGGCTGTAAGTACAATGAGCAGTTCTTC; cdr3_aa: CASSLKGCKYNEQFF
j_call: TRBJ1-1; d_call: NA; v_call: TRBV4-2; clone_size: many; cdr3_nt: TGTGCCAGCAGCCAAGAGTTCAGGCAGTCGGCCACTGAAGCTTTCTTT; cdr3_aa: CASSQEFRQSATEAFF
j_call: TRBJ1-2; d_call: TRBD1; v_call: TRBV5-5; clone_size: many; cdr3_nt: TGTGCCAGCAGCCAAACAGGGGACTATGGCTACACCTTC; cdr3_aa: CASSQTGDYGYTF
j_call: TRBJ2-5; d_call: TRBD2; v_call: TRBV6-1; clone_size: NA; cdr3_nt: TGTGCCAGCACCCGAGCGGGGGGATCCCAAGAGACCCAGTACTTC; cdr3_aa: CASTRAGGSQETQYF
j_call: TRBJ1-1; d_call: NA; v_call: TRBV18; clone_size: many; cdr3_nt: TGTGCCAGCTCACCGGGATCGATCCACACTGAAGCTTTCTTT; cdr3_aa: CASSPGSIHTEAFF
j_call: TRBJ2-2; d_call: TRBD1; v_call: TRBV5-1; clone_size: NA; cdr3_nt: TGCGCCAGCAGCAAGACAGGGTCCGGGGAGCTGTTTTTT; cdr3_aa: CASSKTGSGELFF
j_call: TRBJ2-7; d_call: TRBD1; v_call: TRBV20-1; clone_size: many; cdr3_nt: TGCAGTGCTGCCGACAGGGGGCCTTATAAAGAAGCCTACGAGCAGTACTTC; cdr3_aa: CSAADRGPYKEAYEQYF
j_call: TRBJ1-3; d_call: TRBD1; v_call: TRBV6-1; clone_size: few; cdr3_nt: TGTGCCAGCAGGACAGGGCCTTCTGGAAACACCATATATTTT; cdr3_aa: CASRTGPSGNTIYF
j_call: TRBJ1-2; d_call: TRBD1; v_call: TRBV29-1; clone_size: many; cdr3_nt: TGCAGCGTTGTTCTCGGCAGGGGGCCTTACTATGGCTACACCTTC; cdr3_aa: CSVVLGRGPYYGYTF
j_call: TRBJ2-3; d_call: TRBD2; v_call: TRBV12-3/TRBV12-4; clone_size: NA; cdr3_nt: TGTGCCAGCAGTTTCCGGACTAGCGGCACAGATACGCAGTATTTT; cdr3_aa: CASSFRTSGTDTQYF
j_call: TRBJ2-3; d_call: NA; v_call: TRBV28; clone_size: few; cdr3_nt: TGTGCCAGCAGCACCACAGATACGCAGTATTTT; cdr3_aa: CASSTTDTQYF
j_call: TRBJ2-5; d_call: TRBD2; v_call: TRBV7-9; clone_size: few; cdr3_nt: TGTGCCAGCAGCCAACAAGCGGGAGGAGAGACCCAGTACTTC; cdr3_aa: CASSQQAGGETQYF
j_call: TRBJ1-4; d_call: NA; v_call: TRBV4-3; clone_size: few; cdr3_nt: TGCGCCAGCAGCCAAGAAACAGGGAATGAAAAACTGTTTTTT; cdr3_aa: CASSQETGNEKLFF
j_call: TRBJ1-1; d_call: NA; v_call: TRBV27; clone_size: many; cdr3_nt: TGTGCCAGCAGGAGCAGGACAGCTGCGAACACTGAAGCTTTCTTT; cdr3_aa: CASRSRTAANTEAFF
j_call: TRBJ1-1; d_call: NA; v_call: TRBV7-2; clone_size: NA; cdr3_nt: TGTGCCAGCAGCCCGCACTGGAACACTGAAGCTTTCTTT; cdr3_aa: CASSPHWNTEAFF
j_call: TRBJ2-1; d_call: NA; v_call: TRBV7-3; clone_size: few; cdr3_nt: TGTGCCAGCAGCCCCCCCGGGAGTCGGAGGAATGAGCAGTTCTTC; cdr3_aa: CASSPPGSRRNEQFF